This paragraph covers one T cell receptor (beta chain) sequence. Its specificity is not known. These data belong to a study of cytomegalovirus exposure and HLA in healthy donors. After removal of 0 bases from V and 10 bases from J, the junction contained 6 bases not matched to a gene. CDR3 length: 14 residues. Germline assignment: CDR1 GTSNPN and CDR2 SVGIG (reference sequence). 60 Vbeta and 13 Jbeta primers were used in PCR. Profiled with immunoSEQ multiplex PCR; TCRdb holds only in-frame clones, not every one. Found here are about 140,000 clones, approximately 79% of them singletons; the top ten hold less than 2%. Study-level findings and limits: The authors later found most CMV-associated TCR beta chains appeared HLA-restricted.

The TCR sequence derives from a woman in her 30s in good health and CMV-seronegative. Material for sequencing was PBMCs. This chain joins TRBV30 and TRBJ1-6; 7 bases are a match to TRBD1. CDR3 bases: TGTGCCTGGAGTGTATGGCAGGGGGACTCACCCCTCCACTTT. Amino acids: CAWSVWQGDSPLHF.